Each of the 10 T cell receptor beta chains below was sequenced from the same sample in a study of early T cells in non-severe SARS-CoV-2 infection (dated by TCRdb to 2020 to 2023). Library preparation employed 5' RACE. Sequenced using a NextSeq 500. Through fastp at Q25 and MiXCR, TCRdb rebuilt clones from the public reads, retaining in-frame beta chains. Rows are combined by CDR3 protein, so each entry shows the most common genes and DNA. The sample has about 60,000 distinct CDR3 sequences on record, roughly 12% of them singletons. The leading ten clones occupy 3.5% to 4.5% of the sample. Sequences were obtained from whole blood. Receptors originate from an adult who was a healthcare worker with PCR-confirmed SARS-CoV-2 infection or an uninfected control (not recorded which).

This chain connects TRBV20-1 to TRBJ2-7; TRBD2 agrees at 15 bases. The CDR3 extends over 17 amino acids. Germline V gene sequence: CDR1 DFQATT, CDR2 SNEGSKA (reference sequence). V lost 3 bases, J lost 0 bases, and 6 bases stayed unmatched. The CDR3 loop is CSARSGTSGRSSYEQYF. The CDR3 DNA sequence: TGCAGTGCTAGGTCCGGGACTAGCGGGAGGAGCTCCTACGAGCAGTACTTC.

This clonotype has ten or more counts. The chain employs TRBV11-2 and TRBJ2-2, with D uncertain. V was shortened by 5 bases and J by 5 bases, with 3 bases between the two germline ends. Germline CDR1 is SGHAT and CDR2 is FQNNGV. The CDR3 sequence is 11 residues long. For the CDR3, the DNA is TGTGCCAGCAGCAAAACCGGGGAGCTGTTTTTT. Protein sequence: CASSKTGELFF.

There are a few counts of this clonotype. V is TRBV20-1 and J is TRBJ2-1; 8 bases line up with TRBD1. Germline V gives CDR1 DFQATT, CDR2 SNEGSKA (reference sequence). CDR3 length equals 16 residues. Trimming took 0 bases from V and 0 from J; bases not matched to a gene: 4. CDR3 bases: TGCAGTGCTAGAGATTCCGACAGGGGCTCCTACAATGAGCAGTTCTTC. Its protein is CSARDSDRGSYNEQFF.

This sequence joins TRBV20-1 and TRBJ2-7; 8 nucleotides line up with TRBD2. V dropped 6 bases and J dropped 4; count of bases not matched to a gene: 5. The CDR3 sequence is 12 residues long. Per germline, CDR1 DFQATT and CDR2 SNEGSKA (reference sequence). CDR3 amino acids: CSAPPSGYEQYF. For the CDR3, the DNA is TGCAGTGCCCCCCCTAGCGGGTACGAGCAGTACTTC.

This clonotype was counted at least ten times. The rearrangement links TRBV6-5 to TRBJ2-1, with a weak D call TRBD2 (5 bases). This CDR3 contains 13 residues. Trimming took off 6 bases at V and 4 bases at J, with 10 bases between the two ends. Germline-derived CDR1 and CDR2 are MNHEY and SVGAGI. The CDR3, as DNA: TGTGCCAGCAGCTATAGCGCTTACAATGAGCAGTTCTTC. It yields the protein CASSYSAYNEQFF.

The CDR3 is CASRTTLYEQYF. CDR3 in DNA: TGTGCCAGCAGGACTACTTTGTACGAGCAGTACTTC. The chain couples TRBV28 to TRBJ2-7; D is perhaps TRBD2 (5 bases). V was clipped by 6 bases and J by 4 bases, with 10 bases between them. CDR1 MDHEN and CDR2 SYDVKM come from the germline V gene. The CDR3 length is 12 residues.

About this clonotype: A much larger clone sits a single nucleotide away, making a read error possible. The gene calls are TRBV4-2 and TRBJ2-7; 8 positions match TRBD2. CDR3 length: 15 amino acids. Germline CDR1 reads LGHNA; CDR2 reads YNFKEQ. The CDR3 sequence is CASSPNSGSSYEQCF. CDR3 nucleotide sequence: TGTGCCAGCAGCCCGAACAGCGGGAGCTCCTACGAGCAGTGCTTC.

In this sample, this clonotype turned up a few times. The chain combines TRBV29-1 with TRBJ2-3; possibly TRBD1 for D (7 bases). V lost 6 bases to trimming and J lost 4 bases, with 14 bases between them. The CDR3 is made up of 13 amino acids. CDR1 and CDR2 from the germline V gene are SQVTM and ANQGSEA. CDR3 residues: CSVDRRGADTQYF. Here the CDR3 DNA reads TGCAGCGTCGACCGCAGGGGGGCAGATACGCAGTATTTT.

The chain joins TRBV20-1 to TRBJ2-3; 8 bases match TRBD1. Germline V gene sequence: CDR1 DFQATT, CDR2 SNEGSKA (reference sequence). Trimming removed 4 bases from V and 8 bases from J; junction bases left unmatched: 2. The CDR3 is 11 amino acids. CDR3 in DNA: TGCAGTGCTAACGACAGGGGTACGCAGTATTTT. It codes for CSANDRGTQYF.

This clonotype was counted many times. The chain employs TRBV20-1 and TRBJ1-1; TRBD1 is a possible D gene (5 bases). Germline V lookup: CDR1 DFQATT, CDR2 SNEGSKA (reference sequence). This CDR3 comprises 15 residues. Trimming took 0 bases from V and 1 from J, leaving 12 bases between them. CDR3 in DNA: TGCAGTGCTAGAGATGGGGCACGGACGAACACTGAAGCTTTCTTT. Protein sequence: CSARDGARTNTEAFF.